Listed below are T cell receptor beta chains from one sample, sequenced in a study of blood T cell repertoires in COVID-19. Profiling relied on immunoSEQ multiplex PCR, and the TCRdb table lists in-frame clones only, not all of them. This repertoire shows some 460,000 clones, around 90% found once; its top ten account for roughly 0.7%. Sequencing was done on a sample of PBMCs or T cells enriched from blood (not recorded which). The source is a woman aged 18-29 years who had recovered from COVID-19. CDR3s include the opening cysteine and the closing phenylalanine or tryptophan. Fields, in order: CDR3 protein, V gene, J gene.

CASSLGGSVQTQYF	TRBV28	TRBJ2-5
CASSFSGTGDKYGYTF	TRBV5-1	TRBJ1-2
CASSVDRGYSNQPQHF	TRBV9	TRBJ1-5
CASSPKGGANYGYTF	TRBV18	TRBJ1-2
CASSPKGGQVYGQYF	TRBV27	TRBJ2-7
CASSETGYGYTF	TRBV5-4	TRBJ1-2
CASSLEALAGDGDTQYF	TRBV5-1	TRBJ2-3
CAWSVSGGGYTF	TRBV30	TRBJ1-2
CASTKAEDGYTF	TRBV11-2	TRBJ1-2
CASSLEGRIGEKLFF	TRBV25-1	TRBJ1-4
CATSRAGTGGRGYYGYTF	TRBV15	TRBJ1-2
CASSPRTGQDTQYF	TRBV5-1	TRBJ2-3
CASSRGAGSYNEQFF	TRBV6-5	TRBJ2-1
CASSFSAGNNSPLHF	TRBV7-9	TRBJ1-6
CASTLGGIFSGYTF	TRBV28	TRBJ1-2
CASSPPSGGADTQYF	TRBV7-2	TRBJ2-3
CAISEPKAGSNTGELFF	TRBV10-3	TRBJ2-2
CASSLLTGGYTF	TRBV12-3/TRBV12-4	TRBJ1-2
CASSPPGTGVNLWETQYF	TRBV18	TRBJ2-5
CASSLSGQPLDYTF	TRBV5-6	TRBJ1-2
CASSESNSPEAFF	TRBV10-1	TRBJ1-1
CASSGQGPQPQHF	TRBV2	TRBJ1-5
CASSQGTGNTEAFF	TRBV3-1/TRBV3-2	TRBJ1-1
CASGLGGKGNYGYTF	TRBV12-5	TRBJ1-2
CASSPHSGINYGYTF	TRBV7-8	TRBJ1-2
CASSRHSLDRKFTGELFF	TRBV4-1	TRBJ2-2
CARSLLAGGPADTQYF	TRBV5-3	TRBJ2-3
CASSLESGSNQPQHF	TRBV5-1	TRBJ1-5
CASRSGGHGYTF	TRBV28	TRBJ1-2
CASGLVLPRAPYEQYF	TRBV12-5	TRBJ2-7
CASRGVPADEQFF	TRBV19	TRBJ2-1